This T cell receptor (beta chain) derives from a study of early T cells in non-severe SARS-CoV-2 infection. For the study at large: Bulk RNA from unsorted whole blood was sequenced; chains were unpaired.

This clonotype was picked up many times. The antigen is undetermined. Study results and limitations: VDJdb matching favored anti-spike CD8 responses, missing private and CD4 specificities.

CDR1 is LNHDA and CDR2 is SQIVND in the germline V gene (reference sequence). The CDR3 consists of 17 residues. V lost 5 bases to trimming and J lost 4 bases, with 22 bases between them. Unique molecular identifiers tagged individual cDNA molecules. MiXCR was run by TCRdb on the 5' RACE reads, yielding one entry per CDR3 protein. The repertoire holds some 87,000 distinct CDR3 sequences, with about 12% as singletons. The chain is built from TRBV19 and TRBJ2-3; possibly TRBD2 for D (6 bases). Material: whole blood. The TCR was taken from an adult who was a healthcare worker with PCR-confirmed SARS-CoV-2 infection or an uninfected control (not recorded which). The CDR3 reads CASSPLRERRPPDTQYF. CDR3 coding DNA: TGTGCCAGTAGTCCCCTCCGGGAGAGGAGGCCCCCAGATACGCAGTATTTT.